One sample yielded the 29 T cell receptor beta chains listed below, sequenced in a study of long-term antiretroviral therapy in people with HIV. Run at survey level, the immunoSEQ assay was version v3.0. TCRdb's table, derived via immunoSEQ multiplex PCR, lists solely in-frame clones and lacks some. The sample holds 30,000 to 40,000 clones, 85% to 95% seen once. Here the sequenced sample was unsorted PBMCs, taken 4.1 years after starting antiretroviral therapy. These receptors all come from a woman between 50 and 59 years old with HIV.

The chain links TRBV2 to TRBJ1-5, with 9 bases identical to TRBD1. Germline trimming cut 8 bases from V and 7 bases from J; bases unmatched to any gene: 6. The CDR3 runs to 13 residues. CDR1 and CDR2 (germline): SNHLY, FYNNEI. This chain's CDR3 is CASSTGGRQPQHF. The CDR3, as DNA: TGTGCCAGCTCGACAGGGGGAAGGCAGCCCCAGCATTTT.

CDR3 nucleotide sequence: TGTGCCAGCAGTAGGGACTCCGGGGCCAACGTCCTGACTTTC. It is translated as CASSRDSGANVLTF. The chain employs TRBV6-4 and TRBJ2-6; D perhaps matches TRBD2 (6 bases). V was cut by 5 bases and J by 4 bases, with 9 bases left in between. Germline V CDR1 and CDR2: MRHNA, SNTAGT. CDR3 size: 14 residues.

This chain uses TRBV27 with TRBJ1-4; D is ambiguous. CDR1 is MNHEY, CDR2 SMNVEV, per germline (reference sequence). Trimming cost V 3 bases and J 6 bases, with 8 bases left between them. CDR3 length: 13 amino acids. The CDR3, as DNA: TGTGCCAGCAGTTTCTCCGGGTATGAAAAACTGTTTTTT. Its protein is CASSFSGYEKLFF.

This clone occurred once. The gene calls are TRBV2 and TRBJ1-1; TRBD1 matches 9 bases. The CDR3 contains 14 residues. Germline values: CDR1 SNHLY, CDR2 FYNNEI. The ends lost 5 bases at V and 5 bases at J; junction bases unmatched: 6. CDR3: CASSPTGTGTEAFF. CDR3 bases: TGTGCCAGCAGTCCAACCGGGACAGGGACTGAAGCTTTCTTT.

This chain links TRBV9 with TRBJ1-6; 10 positions agree with TRBD1. CDR3 size: 16 residues. Unmatched junction bases numbered 8, after V lost 0 bases and J lost 11 bases. Per the germline V gene, CDR1 is SGDLS and CDR2 is YYNGEE. CDR3 loop: CASSVAGQGLGTPLHF. CDR3 DNA sequence: TGTGCCAGCAGCGTAGCGGGACAGGGGCTGGGGACACCCCTCCACTTT.

This chain joins TRBV6-5 and TRBJ2-5; TRBD1 agrees at 8 bases. The V segment lost 2 bases and the J segment 2 bases; nucleotides outside the gene matches: 7. The CDR3 has 16 residues. Germline V CDR1 and CDR2: MNHEY, SVGAGI. The CDR3 nucleotides are TGTGCCAGCAGTTACCGAGGACAGGGTGAACAAGAGACCCAGTACTTC. As protein: CASSYRGQGEQETQYF.

The chain uses TRBV7-2 and TRBJ1-1, with a possible D match to TRBD1 (5 bases). The V end was cut by 7 bases, the J end by 6 bases, with 21 bases between. The CDR3 runs 15 residues. CDR1 is SGHTA and CDR2 is FQGNSA in the germline V gene. The CDR3 DNA reads as TGTGCCAGCACCGACTTTATACAGGCTAGCCCTGAAGCTTTCTTT. This gives the protein CASTDFIQASPEAFF.

J is TRBJ2-4 and V is TRBV2; D is unresolved. Trimming stripped 7 bases from V and 4 bases from J, with 5 bases between. This CDR3 is built from 11 residues. In germline, CDR1 is SNHLY, CDR2 FYNNEI. This CDR3 reads CASMVKNIQYF. The CDR3 DNA reads as TGTGCCAGCATGGTTAAAAACATTCAGTACTTC.

V gene TRBV11-2 combines with J gene TRBJ2-5; TRBD2 might be the D (6 bases). Looked up from germline, CDR1 is SGHAT and CDR2 is FQNNGV. V was cut by 6 bases and J by 4 bases, with 21 bases left in between. The CDR3 covers 16 residues. CDR3 in amino acids: CASRQRRGLGGETQYF. In DNA form, the CDR3 reads TGTGCCAGCAGGCAGCGCCGGGGCTTGGGGGGAGAGACCCAGTACTTC.

The rearrangement uses TRBV27 and TRBJ2-6; D gene ambiguous. Trimming took 0 bases from V and 1 from J, leaving 16 bases between them. In germline, CDR1 is MNHEY, CDR2 SMNVEV (reference sequence). There are 19 residues in the CDR3. DNA of the CDR3: TGTGCCAGCAGTTTATCCCCGGCCCAGCTTGGTTCTGGGGCCAACGTCCTGACTTTC. This translates into CASSLSPAQLGSGANVLTF.

The rearrangement uses TRBV14 and TRBJ1-4, with D possibly matching TRBD1 (5 bases). Deletions cut 2 bases from V and 7 bases from J, with 26 bases between. Germline V gene data show CDR1 as SGHDN and CDR2 as FVKESK. The CDR3 covers 19 residues. This chain's CDR3 is CASSQTPRVGVRLSEKLFF. The CDR3 DNA reads as TGTGCCAGCAGCCAAACGCCGCGTGTAGGGGTAAGGTTAAGTGAAAAACTGTTTTTT. Full variable domain (outside the CDR3, taken from reference TRBV14 and TRBJ1-4): EAGVTQFPSHSVIEKGQTVTLRCDPISGHDNLYWYRRVMGKEIKFLLHFVKESKQDESGMPNNRFLAERTGGTYSTLKVQPAELEDSGVYFCASSQTPRVGVRLSEKLFFGSGTQLSVL.

A single count supports this clone. The V gene is TRBV7-3, the J gene TRBJ1-1, with D tentatively TRBD1 (5 bases). The CDR3 length is 15 residues. From germline, CDR1 is SGHTA and CDR2 FQGTGA. The V gene lost 4 bases and the J gene lost 4 bases, with 16 bases spanning the gap. CDR3 residues: CASSSRVGGVTEAFF. The DNA for the CDR3 is TGTGCCAGCAGCTCCCGGGTCGGGGGTGTCACTGAAGCTTTCTTT. Based on the CDR3 plus reference TRBV7-3 and TRBJ1-1, the full variable domain is GAGVSQTPSNKVTEKGKYVELRCDPISGHTALYWYRQSLGQGPEFLIYFQGTGAADDSGLPNDRFFAVRPEGSVSTLKIQRTERGDSAVYLCASSSRVGGVTEAFFGQGTRLTVV.

The CDR3 nucleotides are TGTGCCAGCAGCTCACAGGGGGCCGGGGAGACCCAGTACTTC. This gives the protein CASSSQGAGETQYF. The rearrangement uses TRBV7-3 and TRBJ2-5, with 9 bases fitting TRBD1. Germline CDR1 is SGHTA and CDR2 is FQGTGA. The CDR3 runs 14 residues. Trimming removed 4 bases from V and 5 bases from J; junction bases left unmatched: 5. Complete variable domain (other parts from reference TRBV7-3 and TRBJ2-5): GAGVSQTPSNKVTEKGKYVELRCDPISGHTALYWYRQSLGQGPEFLIYFQGTGAADDSGLPNDRFFAVRPEGSVSTLKIQRTERGDSAVYLCASSSQGAGETQYFGPGTRLLVL.

This clone was seen only once. The V gene is TRBV7-9, the J gene TRBJ1-2; D is ambiguous. CDR1 SEHNR and CDR2 FQNEAQ come from the germline V gene (reference sequence). The V and J ends lost 0 bases and 1 base respectively, with 9 bases between them. The CDR3 has 15 amino acids. CDR3 protein: CASSLALDDNYGYTF. CDR3 DNA sequence: TGTGCCAGCAGCTTAGCGTTGGACGATAACTATGGCTACACCTTC. Drawing the rest from reference TRBV7-9 and TRBJ1-2, the complete variable domain is DTGVSQNPRHKITKRGQNVTFRCDPISEHNRLYWYRQTLGQGPEFLTYFQNEAQLEKSRLLSDRFSAERPKGSFSTLEIQRTEQGDSAMYLCASSLALDDNYGYTFGSGTRLTVV.

This chain connects TRBV6-5 to TRBJ1-2, with a tentative D call TRBD1 (5 bases). The length of the CDR3 is 15 residues. Germline lookup yields CDR1 MNHEY and CDR2 SVGAGI. Between the trimmed V and J ends, which lost 6 bases and 2 bases, there was a span of 16 bases. In nucleotides, the CDR3 is TGTGCCAGCAGCCTAGACAGCCTGGGGAACTATGGCTACACCTTC. Translating it yields CASSLDSLGNYGYTF.

The genes are TRBV2 and TRBJ1-2; weak D call: TRBD1 (6 bases). The CDR3 contains 15 residues. V lost 7 bases and J lost 0, with 15 bases in between. Per germline, CDR1 SNHLY and CDR2 FYNNEI. The CDR3 sequence: CASTSGTPSNYGYTF. The DNA for the CDR3 is TGTGCCAGCACCTCCGGGACACCTTCTAACTATGGCTACACCTTC.

The rearrangement links TRBV2 to TRBJ2-5; D remains unclear. The CDR3 totals 12 residues. Germline V lookup: CDR1 SNHLY, CDR2 FYNNEI. V lost 7 bases to trimming and J lost 2 bases, with 8 bases between them. The CDR3 is CASKEAQETQYF. CDR3 in DNA: TGTGCCAGCAAAGAGGCTCAAGAGACCCAGTACTTC.

The chain couples TRBV19 to TRBJ2-1; 11 nucleotides agree with TRBD2. CDR1 and CDR2 from the germline V gene are LNHDA and SQIVND (reference sequence). This CDR3 is built from 14 residues. Trimming at V came to 9 bases and at J to 5 bases, leaving 6 bases not matched to a gene. The CDR3 is CASISGGANNEQFF. For the CDR3, the DNA is TGTGCCAGCATTAGCGGGGGGGCAAACAATGAGCAGTTCTTC.

The rearrangement joins TRBV27 to TRBJ2-2; 11 bases agree with TRBD2. V was clipped by 6 bases and J by 3 bases; unmatched bases: 12. CDR1 is MNHEY and CDR2 is SMNVEV in the germline V gene (reference sequence). The CDR3 is 18 residues long. CDR3 nucleotides: TGTGCCAGCAGCCGGACTAGCGGGCTCCACGGGGACACCGGGGAGCTGTTTTTT. This gives the protein CASSRTSGLHGDTGELFF.

The chain combines TRBV4-1 with TRBJ1-6; D ambiguous. The CDR3 extends over 17 amino acids. The germline V and J ends were trimmed by 1 base and 6 bases, with 16 bases remaining between them. The germline V gene has CDR1 MGHRA and CDR2 YSYEKL. CDR3 protein: CASSQGPFPASNSPLHF. DNA of the CDR3: TGCGCCAGCAGCCAAGGACCGTTCCCCGCCTCTAATTCACCCCTCCACTTT.

The chain combines TRBV15 with TRBJ2-1, with D unclear. The germline V gene encodes CDR1 LNHNV and CDR2 YYDKDF (reference sequence). This CDR3 is 14 amino acids long. Between the trimmed V and J ends, which lost 1 base and 5 bases, there was a span of 9 bases. The CDR3 sequence: CATSRGYSNNEQFF. The CDR3 bases are TGTGCCACCAGCAGAGGCTACTCTAACAATGAGCAGTTCTTC.

The V call is TRBV4-1, the J call TRBJ1-3, with unresolved D. CDR1 is MGHRA and CDR2 is YSYEKL in the germline V gene. Trimming shortened V by 4 bases and J by 1 base, and 8 bases separated the two germline ends. The CDR3 is made up of 14 amino acids. The CDR3 spells CASSPGSSGNTIYF. The CDR3 region has the DNA TGCGCCAGCAGCCCTGGGAGTTCTGGAAACACCATATATTTT.

This clone was observed once. At one of its ends the junction is not consistent with the germline gene, which may arise from a read error. The chain recombines TRBV7-8 with TRBJ2-1; 8 nucleotides match TRBD2. The CDR3 covers 14 residues. Looked up from germline, CDR1 is SGHVS and CDR2 is FQNEAQ. This chain's CDR3 is CASRLAGSHNEQFF. As DNA, the CDR3 is TGTGCCAGCAGATTAGCGGGGTCCCACAATGAGCAGTTCTTC.

The rearrangement links TRBV30 to TRBJ1-1; no clear D. The CDR3 totals 14 residues. The ends were cut back, 4 bases at V and 3 bases at J, with 15 bases in the middle. The germline V gene has CDR1 GTSNPN and CDR2 SVGIG (reference sequence). This CDR3 reads CAWKEEDWDTEAFF. The CDR3 nucleotides are TGTGCCTGGAAAGAGGAGGACTGGGACACTGAAGCTTTCTTT.

The rearrangement uses TRBV7-3 and TRBJ2-1, with D hard to call. Trimming shortened V by 5 bases and J by 0 bases, and 8 bases separated the two germline ends. This CDR3 is built from 14 residues. Per germline, CDR1 SGHTA and CDR2 FQGTGA. The CDR3: CASSPRGSYNEQFF. Written as DNA, the CDR3 is TGTGCCAGCAGCCCTCGTGGCTCCTACAATGAGCAGTTCTTC.

The chain employs TRBV18 and TRBJ1-6; 8 nucleotides line up with TRBD1. This CDR3 comprises 16 residues. Germline CDR1 KGHSH, CDR2 LQKENI. Unmatched junction bases numbered 11, after V lost 6 bases and J lost 7 bases. This CDR3 reads CASSLMDRENNSPLHF. CDR3 in DNA: TGTGCCAGCTCTCTCATGGACAGGGAAAACAATTCACCCCTCCACTTT.

The V gene is TRBV19, the J gene TRBJ1-3; D is uncertain. V lost 4 bases and J 0 bases, leaving 7 bases between the germline ends. Germline V lookup: CDR1 LNHDA, CDR2 SQIVND (reference sequence). This CDR3 contains 14 residues. The CDR3 here is CASSTQTSGNTIYF. In DNA form, the CDR3 reads TGTGCCAGTAGTACCCAAACCTCTGGAAACACCATATATTTT. Full variable domain (outside the CDR3, taken from reference TRBV19 and TRBJ1-3): DGGITQSPKYLFRKEGQNVTLSCEQNLNHDAMYWYRQDPGQGLRLIYYSQIVNDFQKGDIAEGYSVSREKKESFPLTVTSAQKNPTAFYLCASSTQTSGNTIYFGEGSWLTVV.

The chain joins TRBV11-2 to TRBJ2-5; 12 bases are shared with TRBD2. Germline CDR1 and CDR2: SGHAT and FQNNGV. The CDR3 consists of 17 residues. After removal of 3 bases from V and 2 bases from J, the junction contained 7 bases not matched to a gene. The CDR3 bases are TGTGCCAGCAGCTTTCTTTCACTAGCGGGGGGACAAGAGACCCAGTACTTC. It yields the protein CASSFLSLAGGQETQYF.

The V and J genes are TRBV7-9 and TRBJ2-5; 9 bases line up with TRBD1. The CDR3 is 14 residues long. Germline V gives CDR1 SEHNR, CDR2 FQNEAQ (reference sequence). V trimming: 5 bases; J trimming: 7 bases; junction bases outside the gene matches: 8. CDR3 sequence (DNA): TGTGCCAGCAGCGGTAGGACAGGGGACGGGACCCAGTACTTC. Translation gives CASSGRTGDGTQYF.